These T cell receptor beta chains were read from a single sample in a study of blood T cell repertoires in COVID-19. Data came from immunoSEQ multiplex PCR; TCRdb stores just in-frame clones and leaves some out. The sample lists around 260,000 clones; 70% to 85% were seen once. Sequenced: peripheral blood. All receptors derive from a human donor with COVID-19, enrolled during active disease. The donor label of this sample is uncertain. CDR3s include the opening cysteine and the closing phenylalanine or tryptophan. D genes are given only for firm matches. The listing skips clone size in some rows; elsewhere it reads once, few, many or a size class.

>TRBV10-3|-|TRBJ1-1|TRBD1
TGTGCCATCAGTGATCAGGGGGCTGGCACTGAAGCTTTCTTT
CAISDQGAGTEAFF
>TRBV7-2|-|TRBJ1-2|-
TGTGCCAGCAGCATGCCGCGGGGAGACTATGGCTACACCTTC
CASSMPRGDYGYTF
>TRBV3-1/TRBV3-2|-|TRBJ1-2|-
TGTGCCAGCACCGGGGGGGGGCAGAACTATGGCTACACCTTC
CASTGGGQNYGYTF
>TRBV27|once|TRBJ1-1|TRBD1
TGTGCCAGCAGCCCGGGACAGGGCGGTGAAGCTTTCTTT
CASSPGQGGEAFF
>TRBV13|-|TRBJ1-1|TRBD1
TGTGCCAGCAGTCCGCGACAGGGAAACACTGAAGCTTTCTTT
CASSPRQGNTEAFF
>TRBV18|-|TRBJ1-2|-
TGTGCCAGCTCACCATACCCAGGGGACTATGGCTACACCTTC
CASSPYPGDYGYTF
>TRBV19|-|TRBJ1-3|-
TGTGCCAGTACCTCCTCTGGAAACACCATATATTTT
CASTSSGNTIYF
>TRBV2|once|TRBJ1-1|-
TGTGCCAGCACCCAGACAGCTATGAACACTGAAGCTTTCTTT
CASTQTAMNTEAFF
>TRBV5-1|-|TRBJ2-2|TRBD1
TGCGCCAGCAGTTTCGGACAGGGGGCGCCGGGCACCGGGGAGCTGTTTTTT
CASSFGQGAPGTGELFF
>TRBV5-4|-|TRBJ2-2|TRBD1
TGTGCCAGCAGCCTAAGACCGGGACAGGGGAACACCGGGGAGCTGTTTTTT
CASSLRPGQGNTGELFF
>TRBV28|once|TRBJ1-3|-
TGTGCCAGCATAATGGGGGGTGCTGGAAACACCATATATTTT
CASIMGGAGNTIYF
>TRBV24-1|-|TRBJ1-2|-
TGTGCCACCAGTGATATCCTAGGGGAAGCCTACTTC
CATSDILGEAYF
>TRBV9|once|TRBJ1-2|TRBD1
TGTGCCAGCAGCGTAGGGACAGGGGTTGGCTATGGCTACACCTTC
CASSVGTGVGYGYTF
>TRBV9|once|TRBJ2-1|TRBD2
TGTGCCAGCAGCCCCCGACTAGCGGGAGGGCCCTCCAATGAGCAGTTCTTC
CASSPRLAGGPSNEQFF
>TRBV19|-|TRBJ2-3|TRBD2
TGTGCCAGTAGTATAAGGAGCGGGACTAGCACAGATACGCAGTATTTT
CASSIRSGTSTDTQYF
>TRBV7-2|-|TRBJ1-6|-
TGTGCCAGCAGCCCCCGATGGACAGATTCACCCCTCCACTTT
CASSPRWTDSPLHF
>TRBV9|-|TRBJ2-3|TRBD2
TGTGCCAGCAGCGTAGGGACTAGCGGGAGTGATACGCAGTATTTT
CASSVGTSGSDTQYF
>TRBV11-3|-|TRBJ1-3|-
TGTGCCAGCAGCCCGGGCAGGGCGGATGGAAACACCATATATTTT
CASSPGRADGNTIYF
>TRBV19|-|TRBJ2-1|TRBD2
TGTGCCAGTACGGCGGGAGGGACCTACAATGAGCAGTTCTTC
CASTAGGTYNEQFF
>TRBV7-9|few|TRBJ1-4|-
TGTGCCAGCAGCCTTAGTGTGCCTACAACTAATGAAAAACTGTTTTTT
CASSLSVPTTNEKLFF
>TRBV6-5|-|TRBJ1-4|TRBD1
TGTGCCAGCGGACAGGGTGTCGGCGAAAAACTGTTTTTT
CASGQGVGEKLFF
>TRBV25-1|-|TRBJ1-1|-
TGTGCCAGCAGTGACACCCCCCTCACCAACATGAACACTGAAGCTTTCTTT
CASSDTPLTNMNTEAFF
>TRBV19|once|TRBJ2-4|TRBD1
TGTGCCAGTAGTTTCCGGGACAGGGCCAACATTCAGTACTTC
CASSFRDRANIQYF
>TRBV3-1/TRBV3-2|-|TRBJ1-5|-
TGTGCCAGCAGCCCAGGGGATAGTCAGCCCCAGCATTTT
CASSPGDSQPQHF
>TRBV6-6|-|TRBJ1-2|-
TGTGCCAGCACCGACCGGGGGGGAAGCTGGGGCTACACCTTC
CASTDRGGSWGYTF
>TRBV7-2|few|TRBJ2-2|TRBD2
TGTGCCAGCAGCCCGGGACTAGCGGTGACCGGGGAGCTGTTTTTT
CASSPGLAVTGELFF
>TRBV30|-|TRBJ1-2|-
TGTGCCTGGTCCTACCGGCAGGGCTATGGCTACACCTTC
CAWSYRQGYGYTF
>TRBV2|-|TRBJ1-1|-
TGTGCCAGCAGACCCTTCCAGGAGGGGAACACTGAAGCTTTCTTT
CASRPFQEGNTEAFF
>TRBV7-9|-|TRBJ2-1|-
TGTGCCAGCAGCGTAACCGGGACAAACAAAGGCAATGAGCAGTTCTTC
CASSVTGTNKGNEQFF
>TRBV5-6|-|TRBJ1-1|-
TGTGCCAGCAGCTTGGAGGGGCTCGGGACTGAAGCTTTCTTT
CASSLEGLGTEAFF
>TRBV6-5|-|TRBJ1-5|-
TGTGCCAGCACGAGGGTAGGCGGCGAAAATCAGCCCCAGCATTTT
CASTRVGGENQPQHF
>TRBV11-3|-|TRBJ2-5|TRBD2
TGTGCCAGCAGCGCCCGGACTAGCGGGGTCCAAGAGACCCAGTACTTC
CASSARTSGVQETQYF
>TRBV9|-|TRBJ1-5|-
TGTGCCAGCAGCGTAGCGGGGGAAAGCAATCAGCCCCAGCATTTT
CASSVAGESNQPQHF
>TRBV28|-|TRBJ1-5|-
TGTGCCAGCAGTTTACCCGGTTTGGGGAGTGGGTTTCAGCCCCAGCATTTT
CASSLPGLGSGFQPQHF
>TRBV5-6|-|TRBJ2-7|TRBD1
TGTGCCAGCAGCCGCGCCGGGACAGGGTACTACGAGCAGTACTTC
CASSRAGTGYYEQYF
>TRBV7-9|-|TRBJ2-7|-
TGTGCCAGCAGCTTAGTCAGCTACGAGCAGTACTTC
CASSLVSYEQYF
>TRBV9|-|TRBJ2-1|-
TGTGCCAGCAGCCCCGGACTAAGAGGCAATGAGCAGTTCTTC
CASSPGLRGNEQFF
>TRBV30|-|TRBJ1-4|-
TGTGCCTTCGGGGTTCCGGGGGAAAAACTGTTTTTT
CAFGVPGEKLFF
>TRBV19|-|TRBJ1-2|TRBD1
TGTGCCAGTAGTATAGGATTTACGACAGGGGGCTTCTATGGCTACACCTTC
CASSIGFTTGGFYGYTF
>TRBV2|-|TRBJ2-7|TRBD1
TGTGCCAGCAGAGTGGACAGGGCTTCTACCTACGAGCAGTACTTC
CASRVDRASTYEQYF
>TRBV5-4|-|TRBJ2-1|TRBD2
TGTGCCAGCAGCTTGTCAGGCGGGAGGGCCCGGGAGCAGTTCTTC
CASSLSGGRAREQFF
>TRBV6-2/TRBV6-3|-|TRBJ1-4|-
TGTGCCAGCAGTCCCCGACAGGTTGAAAAACTGTTTTTT
CASSPRQVEKLFF
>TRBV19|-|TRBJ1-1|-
TGTGCCAGTAGTTCGTCTTACACTGAAGCTTTCTTT
CASSSSYTEAFF
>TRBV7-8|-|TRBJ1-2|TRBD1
TGTGCCAGCAGCCCCCAAGGGACAGAGTATGGCTACACCTTC
CASSPQGTEYGYTF
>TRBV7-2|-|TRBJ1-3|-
TGTGCCAGCAGCTCCCAGGGTGGAAACACCATATATTTT
CASSSQGGNTIYF
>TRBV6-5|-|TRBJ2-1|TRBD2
TGTGCCAGCAGTTACTCTCCGAGGCGGTCCGGGGGGGAGCAGTTCTTC
CASSYSPRRSGGEQFF
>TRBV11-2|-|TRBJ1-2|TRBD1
TGTGCCAGCAGCGGTGAATGGGGACAGATAGCTAACTATGGCTACACCTTC
CASSGEWGQIANYGYTF